Listed below are T cell receptor beta chains from one sample, sequenced in a study of CD8 T cells in Susac syndrome. One entry per CDR3 protein results from TCRdb running MiXCR on the immunoSEQ multiplex PCR reads. The repertoire holds approximately 150,000 distinct CDR3 sequences, around 93% seen once, with 0.13% in the top ten. Sequencing used CD4+ T cells from PBMCs. These receptors were collected from a human donor in good health. Both conserved end residues are part of each CDR3. D genes are given only for firm matches. For some rows the clone size is stated as once, few or many, or as a class when expanded; others skip it.

d_call j_call v_call clone_size cdr3_length cdr3_aa cdr3_nt
TRBD1 TRBJ1-1 TRBV3-1 NA 16 CASSQDGRGLGTEAFF TGTGCCAGCAGCCAAGATGGGAGGGGGCTGGGGACTGAAGCTTTCTTT
NA TRBJ2-5 TRBV7-6 NA 13 CASSSSHQETQYF TGTGCCAGCAGCTCCTCACACCAAGAGACCCAGTACTTC
NA TRBJ2-1 TRBV20-1 NA 13 CSAHRDTNNEQFF TGCAGTGCTCACCGGGACACAAACAATGAGCAGTTCTTC
NA TRBJ2-6 TRBV6-5 once 15 CASSGTSSGANVLTF TGTGCCAGCAGTGGGACCAGCTCTGGGGCCAACGTCCTGACTTTC
TRBD2 TRBJ2-1 TRBV5-1 NA 17 CASSSSSGGTSYNEQFF TGCGCCAGCAGCTCCTCTAGCGGGGGGACGTCCTACAATGAGCAGTTCTTC
TRBD1 TRBJ2-4 TRBV12-5 NA 14 CASGPGTGKNIQYF TGTGCTAGTGGTCCTGGGACAGGGAAAAACATTCAGTACTTC
TRBD2 TRBJ2-7 TRBV24-1 NA 18 CATSARPDSPGLAYEQYF TGTGCCACCAGTGCCCGACCGGACAGCCCGGGACTAGCTTACGAGCAGTACTTC
TRBD1 TRBJ2-5 TRBV19 NA 13 CASSGQGQETQYF TGTGCCAGTAGTGGACAGGGACAAGAGACCCAGTACTTC
NA TRBJ2-7 TRBV7-2 NA 14 CASSRGLPIYEQYF TGTGCCAGCAGCCGCGGACTACCCATCTACGAGCAGTACTTC
NA TRBJ2-2 TRBV4-1 NA 14 CASSQDARTGELFF TGCGCCAGCAGCCAAGACGCGCGCACCGGGGAGCTGTTTTTT
NA TRBJ1-1 TRBV6-4 NA 13 CASQGEEGTEAFF TGTGCCTCTCAAGGGGAAGAGGGCACTGAAGCTTTCTTT
NA TRBJ2-5 TRBV3-1 NA 11 CASSSKETQYF TGTGCCAGCAGCTCAAAAGAGACCCAGTACTTC
TRBD1 TRBJ1-6 TRBV5-1 NA 15 CASTGDSTGYSPLHF TGCGCCAGCACCGGCGACTCGACAGGGTATTCACCCCTCCACTTT
TRBD2 TRBJ2-5 TRBV29-1 NA 14 CSVGLAGGQETQYF TGCAGCGTCGGCCTAGCGGGGGGGCAAGAGACCCAGTACTTC
NA TRBJ2-7 TRBV7-9 once 16 CASSFRPASRSYEQYF TGTGCCAGCAGCTTCCGCCCAGCTAGTAGGTCTTACGAGCAGTACTTC
TRBD2 TRBJ2-7 TRBV3-1 NA 18 CASSPSSRAGGPTYEQYF TGTGCCAGCAGCCCCAGCTCCCGAGCGGGGGGACCAACCTACGAGCAGTACTTC
TRBD1 TRBJ1-1 TRBV6-1 NA 15 CASSEQVTGVSEAFF TGTGCCAGCAGTGAACAGGTGACAGGGGTTTCTGAAGCTTTCTTT
NA TRBJ2-7 TRBV5-1 NA 14 CASSLGYNSYEQYF TGCGCCAGCAGCTTGGGGTACAATTCCTACGAGCAGTACTTC
NA TRBJ2-7 TRBV11-2 once 12 CASSPSFYEQYF TGTGCCAGCAGCCCCTCATTCTACGAGCAGTACTTC
TRBD2 TRBJ2-1 TRBV3-1 NA 17 CASSQASLRGGYNEQFF TGTGCCAGCAGCCAAGCCTCCTTGCGCGGGGGGTACAATGAGCAGTTCTTC
NA TRBJ1-5 TRBV5-1 NA 14 CASSMKGDDQPQHF TGCGCCAGCAGCATGAAGGGGGACGATCAGCCCCAGCATTTT
NA TRBJ1-1 TRBV20-1 NA 14 CSARDRVQNTEAFF TGCAGTGCTAGAGATCGGGTCCAGAACACTGAAGCTTTCTTT
TRBD1 TRBJ1-4 TRBV24-1 NA 17 CATLRRTGLRSSEKLFF TGTGCCACCTTGAGGCGGACAGGTCTTCGTAGTAGTGAAAAACTGTTTTTT
NA TRBJ2-7 TRBV5-6 NA 15 CASSTAATASYEQYF TGTGCCAGCAGCACGGCCGCGACAGCCTCCTACGAGCAGTACTTC
NA TRBJ2-5 TRBV5-1 NA 15 CASSLGLRDQETQYF TGCGCCAGCAGCTTGGGCCTCAGGGACCAAGAGACCCAGTACTTC
NA TRBJ1-4 TRBV5-1 once 14 CASSKDSTNEKLFF TGCGCCAGCAGCAAGGACTCAACTAATGAAAAACTGTTTTTT
NA TRBJ1-4 TRBV5-1 NA 14 CASSTTGSGEKLFF TGCGCCAGCAGCACCACAGGGTCCGGAGAAAAACTGTTTTTT
NA TRBJ2-7 TRBV7-7 NA 11 CASSHHYEQYF TGTGCCAGCAGCCATCACTACGAGCAGTACTTC
TRBD2 TRBJ2-2 TRBV19 NA 19 CASSIARSDSGGNTGELFF TGTGCCAGTAGTATAGCCCGGTCCGATAGCGGGGGAAACACCGGGGAGCTGTTTTTT
NA TRBJ1-1 TRBV11-2 NA 14 CASSPGAANTEAFF TGTGCCAGCAGCCCTGGGGCGGCGAACACTGAAGCTTTCTTT
NA TRBJ2-7 TRBV4-1 NA 19 CASSQGLLRTASGSYEQYF TGCGCCAGCAGCCAAGGTCTCCTCCGGACAGCTTCGGGGTCCTACGAGCAGTACTTC
NA TRBJ1-6 TRBV2 NA 13 CASSDMVMSPLHF TGTGCCAGCAGTGACATGGTAATGTCACCCCTCCACTTT
NA TRBJ1-2 TRBV19 once 13 CASSPRVDYGYTF TGTGCCAGTAGTCCTAGGGTCGACTATGGCTACACCTTC
NA TRBJ2-3 TRBV3-1 NA 14 CASSQEGWPDTQYF TGTGCCAGCAGCCAAGAGGGTTGGCCAGATACGCAGTATTTT
NA TRBJ1-2 TRBV30 NA 15 CAWSDIRGPKYGYTF TGTGCCTGGAGTGATATAAGGGGCCCTAAATATGGCTACACCTTC
NA TRBJ1-2 TRBV7-9 NA 14 CASSLGGDGKGYTF TGTGCCAGCAGCTTAGGCGGGGATGGGAAGGGCTACACCTTC
TRBD1 TRBJ2-5 TRBV5-4 few 13 CASSPGQQETQYF TGTGCCAGCTCCCCGGGACAGCAAGAGACCCAGTACTTC
NA TRBJ2-5 TRBV12-3/TRBV12-4 NA 15 CASSLGQKERETQYF TGTGCCAGCAGTTTAGGGCAAAAAGAGAGGGAGACCCAGTACTTC
NA TRBJ2-5 TRBV12-5 NA 17 CASWNHGGGGPGETQYF TGTGCTAGTTGGAACCATGGGGGCGGGGGCCCCGGAGAGACCCAGTACTTC
TRBD1 TRBJ1-2 TRBV5-4 NA 13 CASSIDRGHGYTF TGTGCCAGCAGCATCGACAGGGGCCATGGCTACACCTTC